This T cell receptor beta chain was recorded in a study of blood T cell repertoires in COVID-19 (dated by TCRdb to the early 2020s). About the full investigation: Samples covering the acute and convalescent phases of COVID-19 were provided by collaborators in the United States, Italy and Spain. The prospective study material was composed of cDNA or gDNA derived from T cells, B-cell-depleted T cells, or PBMCs. Subjects who had been exposed to COVID-19, were actively infected with it, or had recovered from it provided the deeply sampled blood TCRbeta repertoires that made up the dataset. The repertoires were made available in a free public database intended to serve as a resource for research on the immune response to SARS-CoV-2. The samples were drawn from two sources: the first 160 participants of the ongoing ImmuneRACE study, and 950 to 1,500 subjects contributed by 6 global collaborators. Nearly every sample came with metadata listing a de-identified subject ID, COVID-19 status, age in years and sex. Where available, HLA class I and class II types were taken from metadata supplied by the sample provider and were not determined by assay-based typing. General study outcomes and caveats: The quantity of clinical and demographic metadata differed by source and by participant and was supplied without curation.

The CDR3 starts with the cysteine, ends with the phenylalanine, and has 16 residues. Only CDR3 DNA remains: 48 bases, in frame from the first base. CDR1 and CDR2 are drawn from the germline V gene: MRHNA, SNTAGT. V is shortened by 8 bases, J by 0 bases, and the region joining them spans 18 bases. A single count supports this clone. It lacks a known antigen. Base qualities were left out, and no much larger clone turns up one base away. Collaborating institutions collected whole blood in K2EDTA tubes following their own protocols. Collaborator samples were shipped for TCRbeta analysis as frozen whole blood, isolated PBMCs, or DNA extracted from either sample type. TCRbeta CDR3 regions were amplified from genomic DNA using the immunoSEQ Assay, a bias-controlled multiplex PCR. Regarding the original processing steps: Within the assay, amplification of reference gene primers was used to estimate how many nucleated cells each sample contained. To quantify the absolute abundance of each unique TCRbeta CDR3 rearrangement, sequence reads were collapsed and filtered. For each sample, productive Simpson clonality was calculated as the square root of Simpson's diversity index across productive rearrangements. Held by TCRdb, this immuneACCESS table contains in-frame sequences only and omits some clones. Under half of the omission traces to an unresolved V gene where checked; the cause of the rest is unknown. The V and J calls and clone size are taken from that table; D and trimming were inferred from the DNA. In this sample the table shows 14,000 to 15,000 clones, 92% of which occur a single time. Clones ranked in the top ten supply approximately 7.6% of the sample.

Sequencing was done on a sample of peripheral blood. The receptor's source is a human donor with active COVID-19. The donor label of this sample is uncertain. The chain couples TRBV6-4 to TRBJ2-3; the D gene is perhaps TRBD2, from 6 matching bases. CDR3 loop: CASGLEAGTSTDTQYF. The sequenced DNA is TGTGCCAGCGGGCTAGAAGCAGGGACTAGCACAGATACGCAGTATTTT.